The 18 T cell receptor beta chains listed next were all sequenced from one sample in a study of shared clonotypes between healthy human individuals. Generated by immunoSEQ multiplex PCR, the TCRdb table keeps only in-frame clones and is missing some. In the table there are around 750,000 clones, roughly 70% of which are singletons. Sequenced input: memory CD4+ T cells sorted from blood. Subset reported: CD45RA-negative fraction. The receptors come from a woman aged 25 to 39 in good health.

This clone was observed a single time. The V gene is TRBV30, the J gene TRBJ1-4; the D is unclear. This CDR3 region has 12 residues. V lost 8 bases and J lost 6, with 13 bases in between. Germline lookup yields CDR1 GTSNPN and CDR2 SVGIG (reference sequence). The CDR3 bases are TGTGCCCAATCTCGAGGCGATGAAAAACTGTTTTTT. Encoded protein: CAQSRGDEKLFF.

The chain has TRBV28 and TRBJ2-2, with TRBD2 identical over 7 bases. This CDR3 spans 14 amino acids. J lost 0 bases, V lost 10 bases, and 5 bases had no gene match. Germline assignment: CDR1 MDHEN and CDR2 SYDVKM. This chain's CDR3 is CATESGANTGELFF. Written as DNA, the CDR3 is TGTGCCACCGAGAGCGGGGCGAACACCGGGGAGCTGTTTTTT. The variable domain in full, with the rest retrieved from reference TRBV28 and TRBJ2-2, is DVKVTQSSRYLVKRTGEKVFLECVQDMDHENMFWYRQDPGLGLRLIYFSYDVKMKEKGDIPEGYSVSREKKERFSLILESASTNQTSMYLCATESGANTGELFFGEGSRLTVL.

This chain links TRBV19 with TRBJ2-2; 11 bases align to TRBD1. J was trimmed by 4 bases and V by 11 bases; bases with no gene match: 6. Germline V gene data show CDR1 as LNHDA and CDR2 as SQIVND (reference sequence). The CDR3 has 14 amino acids. CDR3 in DNA: TGTGCCGCCACTGGGACAGGGGGCACCGGGGAGCTGTTTTTT. This encodes CAATGTGGTGELFF.

The V call is TRBV21-1, the J call TRBJ2-5; the table's D call, TRBD1, has no DNA check behind it. TRBV21-1 corresponds to a pseudogene. This CDR3 is built from 17 residues. The CDR3 nucleotides read TGTGCCAGCAGCAAACGTAAGGGACAGGGAGAGGAGGAGACCCAGTACTTC. Protein product: CASSKRKGQGEEETQYF.

Comment on this clone: The same CDR3 is also encoded by other DNA sequences in this sample. The V and J genes are TRBV19 and TRBJ1-5; D remains ambiguous. In germline, CDR1 is LNHDA, CDR2 SQIVND (reference sequence). There are 14 residues in the CDR3. The V gene lost 3 bases and the J gene lost 4 bases, with 10 bases spanning the gap. The CDR3, as DNA: TGTGCCAGTAGTATCCCAGGCGGAAATCAGCCCCAGCATTTT. It specifies CASSIPGGNQPQHF.

CDR3 sequence (DNA): TGTGCCAGCAGCCGTCTAGCGGGAGCCGAGCAGTACTTC. Its protein product is CASSRLAGAEQYF. The V gene is TRBV14, the J gene TRBJ2-7; 10 nucleotides match TRBD2. Per the germline V gene, CDR1 is SGHDN and CDR2 is FVKESK. The CDR3 contains 13 residues. J lost 6 bases, V lost 4 bases, and 3 bases had no gene match. Using reference TRBV14 and TRBJ2-7 for the parts outside the CDR3, the full variable domain is EAGVTQFPSHSVIEKGQTVTLRCDPISGHDNLYWYRRVMGKEIKFLLHFVKESKQDESGMPNNRFLAERTGGTYSTLKVQPAELEDSGVYFCASSRLAGAEQYFGPGTRLTVT.

This clone has only a few counts. The chain couples TRBV19 to TRBJ1-5, with a tentative D call TRBD1 (6 bases). With 5 bases removed from V and 6 bases from J, the gap between germline ends came to 17 bases. The germline V gene has CDR1 LNHDA and CDR2 SQIVND (reference sequence). CDR3 length equals 15 residues. In DNA form, the CDR3 reads TGTGCCAGTAGTGCCTCGCGGGGGGCACGTCAGCCCCAGCATTTT. This codes for CASSASRGARQPQHF.

The chain links TRBV7-2 to TRBJ2-7; D remains ambiguous. Germline CDR1 SGHTA, CDR2 FQGNSA. CDR3 length: 15 amino acids. The V and J ends lost 1 base and 0 bases respectively, with 10 bases between them. The CDR3 sequence is CASSLGLLSSYEQYF. CDR3 DNA: TGTGCCAGCAGCTTAGGGCTCCTTAGCTCCTACGAGCAGTACTTC.

The chain couples TRBV7-2 to TRBJ2-7; D is possibly TRBD2 (5 bases). CDR3 length: 14 residues. The germline CDR1 and CDR2 sequences are SGHTA and FQGNSA. V dropped 3 bases and J dropped 6 bases, with 15 bases sitting between them. The CDR3 nucleotides read TGTGCCAGCAGCTTCCGGGAAAACACTCCCGAGCAGTACTTC. It translates to CASSFRENTPEQYF.

The chain employs TRBV28 and TRBJ1-1; D gene unclear. This CDR3 has 14 residues. CDR1 is MDHEN and CDR2 is SYDVKM in the germline V gene. V lost 3 bases, J lost 4 bases, and 12 bases lay in between. The DNA of the CDR3 is TGTGCCAGCAGTTTTACCGGTGCGGGCACTGAAGCTTTCTTT. This translates into CASSFTGAGTEAFF. Full variable domain (outside the CDR3, taken from reference TRBV28 and TRBJ1-1): DVKVTQSSRYLVKRTGEKVFLECVQDMDHENMFWYRQDPGLGLRLIYFSYDVKMKEKGDIPEGYSVSREKKERFSLILESASTNQTSMYLCASSFTGAGTEAFFGQGTRLTVV.

The chain is built from TRBV30 and TRBJ2-3, with D possibly being TRBD1 or TRBD2 (6 bases each). The V end lost 3 bases, the J end lost 4 bases, and 8 bases lay between the germline ends. CDR1 is GTSNPN and CDR2 is SVGIG in the germline V gene (reference sequence). The length of the CDR3 is 12 residues. CDR3 loop: CAWRGGSDTQYF. For the CDR3, the DNA is TGTGCCTGGAGAGGGGGGTCAGATACGCAGTATTTT.

This sequence joins TRBV9 and TRBJ2-1; D may correspond to TRBD1 or TRBD2 (5 bases each). There are 17 residues in the CDR3. Trimming left V 6 bases short and J 0 bases short, with 19 bases between. CDR1 is SGDLS and CDR2 is YYNGEE in the germline V gene. For the CDR3, the DNA is TGTGCCAGCACCCCACTCTCCGAGGGGCGCTCCTACAATGAGCAGTTCTTC. Residues: CASTPLSEGRSYNEQFF.

The gene calls are TRBV6-6 and TRBJ2-5, with TRBD2 matching 14 bases. With V trimmed by 1 base and J by 5 bases, 3 bases remained unmatched. Germline-derived CDR1 and CDR2 are MNHNY and SVGAGI (reference sequence). The CDR3 extends over 16 amino acids. CDR3 loop: CASSYYRTSGRETQYF. The CDR3 DNA reads as TGTGCCAGCAGTTACTACAGGACTAGCGGGAGGGAGACCCAGTACTTC.

The chain recombines TRBV19 with TRBJ1-2; 8 nucleotides line up with TRBD1. CDR3 size: 13 residues. V was clipped by 5 bases and J by 7 bases; unmatched bases: 6. CDR1 LNHDA and CDR2 SQIVND come from the germline V gene (reference sequence). CDR3 coding DNA: TGTGCCAGTAGTGCGGACAGGGCGGGTGGCTACACCTTC. Amino acids: CASSADRAGGYTF. The entire variable domain, with the rest obtained from reference TRBV19 and TRBJ1-2, is as follows: DGGITQSPKYLFRKEGQNVTLSCEQNLNHDAMYWYRQDPGQGLRLIYYSQIVNDFQKGDIAEGYSVSREKKESFPLTVTSAQKNPTAFYLCASSADRAGGYTFGSGTRLTVV.

The CDR3 nucleotides are TGTGCCAGCAGTCAGGGGAGCTCTGGAAACACCATATATTTT. Translated: CASSQGSSGNTIYF. The chain joins TRBV28 to TRBJ1-3, with D tentatively TRBD1 (6 bases). The CDR3 is 14 amino acids. Germline assignment: CDR1 MDHEN and CDR2 SYDVKM. V was shortened by 5 bases and J by 0 bases, with 8 bases between the two germline ends.

The CDR3 nucleotides read TGTGCCAGCAGCTTACCCTATACTAGCGGGAGGGCCCGGCACGAGCAGTACTTC. Its translation is CASSLPYTSGRARHEQYF. This rearrangement joins TRBV7-6 to TRBJ2-7, with TRBD2 matching over 13 bases. CDR1 and CDR2 (germline): SGHVS, FNYEAQ. The CDR3 covers 18 residues. V lost 2 bases and J lost 5; bases outside the gene matches: 12.

V usage is TRBV2 and J usage is TRBJ2-7; the D is unclear. The germline V gene encodes CDR1 SNHLY and CDR2 FYNNEI. The CDR3 extends over 14 amino acids. Trimming took off 6 bases at V and 0 bases at J, with 12 bases between the two ends. CDR3 residues: CASSSRSSSYEQYF. DNA for the CDR3: TGTGCCAGCAGCTCGAGATCGAGCTCCTACGAGCAGTACTTC.

The J gene is TRBJ1-5, the V gene TRBV28, with D tentatively TRBD1 (6 bases). V was pared by 5 bases and J by 3 bases, with 11 bases between. This CDR3 is 14 amino acids long. CDR1 MDHEN and CDR2 SYDVKM come from the germline V gene. The CDR3 protein is CASSTRGFNQPQHF. The CDR3 DNA follows: TGTGCCAGCAGTACAAGGGGGTTCAATCAGCCCCAGCATTTT.